Each of the 18 T cell receptor beta chains below was sequenced from the same sample in a study of T-cell reconstitution after alpha-beta-depleted transplantation in children. Molecular barcoding with unique molecular identifiers was used for the TCRbeta library. TCRdb re-called the PCR reads through MiXCR, storing one row per CDR3 protein. The sample includes hundreds of thousands of distinct CDR3 sequences, around 13% of them seen just once. The sequencing used PBMCs from the stem cell graft donor, collected from the stem cell graft. The origin of the receptors is a human donor who donated a stem cell graft to a child with acute lymphoblastic leukemia.

This clonotype has a count of ten or more. The rearrangement joins TRBV27 to TRBJ2-1; TRBD2 matches at 9 bases. V dropped 5 bases and J dropped 6; count of bases not matched to a gene: 2. CDR1 and CDR2 (germline): MNHEY, SMNVEV (reference sequence). CDR3 length equals 13 residues. The CDR3 sequence is CASSMTSGNEQFF. CDR3 DNA: TGTGCCAGCAGTATGACTAGCGGCAATGAGCAGTTCTTC.

Ten or more counts support this clonotype. The rearrangement uses TRBV29-1 and TRBJ2-2; 12 positions match TRBD2. Per the germline V gene, CDR1 is SQVTM and CDR2 is ANQGSEA. The CDR3 loop spans 17 amino acids. Trimming at V came to 4 bases and at J to 3 bases, leaving 9 bases not matched to a gene. The CDR3 sequence is CSVVGLAGTMDTGELFF. For the CDR3, the DNA is TGCAGCGTTGTCGGACTAGCGGGGACCATGGACACCGGGGAGCTGTTTTTT.

In its sample, this clonotype was seen a few times. The V gene is TRBV7-9, the J gene TRBJ1-2; 8 bases are a match to TRBD1. The CDR3 sequence is 14 residues long. CDR1 and CDR2 (germline): SEHNR, FQNEAQ (reference sequence). J gave up 6 bases and V 5 bases, and 8 bases lay outside the gene matches. CDR3 residues: CASSGIDRGDGYTF. The CDR3 DNA is TGTGCCAGCAGCGGAATCGACAGGGGCGATGGCTACACCTTC.

This clonotype has a count of ten or more. The genes are TRBV20-1 and TRBJ2-5; D is undetermined. Trimming took 0 bases from V and 2 from J, leaving 13 bases between them. Germline V CDR1 and CDR2: DFQATT, SNEGSKA (reference sequence). The CDR3 totals 15 residues. This CDR3 is CSARDARAKQETQYF. In DNA form, the CDR3 reads TGCAGTGCTAGAGACGCAAGGGCAAAACAAGAGACCCAGTACTTC.

This clonotype was found many times. J is TRBJ2-1 and V is TRBV29-1, with D hard to call. Germline V gene data show CDR1 as SQVTM and CDR2 as ANQGSEA. This CDR3 contains 17 residues. Trimming stripped 1 base from V and 8 bases from J, with 24 bases between. DNA for the CDR3: TGCAGCGTTGAAGGCTCTATTACCCGCAACACAAGGGATGAGCAGTTCTTC. This sequence encodes CSVEGSITRNTRDEQFF.

This clonotype has ten or more counts. The chain combines TRBV5-1 with TRBJ1-1, with D possibly TRBD1 on 5 matching bases. CDR1 is SGHRS, CDR2 YFSETQ, per germline. The CDR3 runs 15 residues. Between the trimmed V and J ends, which lost 0 bases and 5 bases, there was a span of 14 bases. The CDR3 sequence is CASSLEAGRGTEAFF. The CDR3 DNA sequence: TGCGCCAGCAGCTTGGAAGCAGGGCGTGGGACTGAAGCTTTCTTT.

This clonotype was seen many times. The genes are TRBV12-3 or TRBV12-4 and TRBJ2-5, with TRBD1 matching over 11 bases. The CDR3 length is 16 residues. V lost 3 bases to trimming and J lost 7 bases; unmatched junction nucleotides: 10. The CDR3 loop is CASSFPGQGVGGTQYF. The DNA for the CDR3 is TGTGCCAGCAGTTTCCCGGGACAGGGGGTGGGGGGGACCCAGTACTTC.

This clonotype has at least ten counts. The J gene is TRBJ2-3, the V gene TRBV12-3 or TRBV12-4; D gene uncertain. Trimming stripped 2 bases from V and 1 base from J, with 10 bases between. The CDR3 runs 15 residues. The DNA of the CDR3 is TGTGCCAGCAGTTTATGGGGTGGCCGCACAGATACGCAGTATTTT. Amino acid sequence: CASSLWGGRTDTQYF.

The chain employs TRBV14 and TRBJ2-1; D is undetermined. V shed 4 bases and J shed 1 base, with 8 bases lying between them. This CDR3 region has 14 residues. Per germline, CDR1 SGHDN and CDR2 FVKESK. As DNA, the CDR3 is TGTGCCAGCAGCCCCCGCCAGTCCTACAATGAGCAGTTCTTC. Protein sequence: CASSPRQSYNEQFF.

This clonotype was picked up a small number of times. The J gene is TRBJ2-7, the V gene TRBV5-1; TRBD2 aligns across 8 bases. The V and J ends lost 0 bases and 3 bases, in that order; junction bases with no gene match: 8. The CDR3 has 16 amino acids. Per germline, CDR1 SGHRS and CDR2 YFSETQ. The CDR3 is CASSLAGRGPHYEQYF. CDR3 coding DNA: TGCGCCAGCAGCTTGGCCGGGAGGGGCCCACACTACGAGCAGTACTTC. Complete variable domain (other parts from reference TRBV5-1 and TRBJ2-7): KAGVTQTPRYLIKTRGQQVTLSCSPISGHRSVSWYQQTPGQGLQFLFEYFSETQRNKGNFPGRFSGRQFSNSRSEMNVSTLELGDSALYLCASSLAGRGPHYEQYFGPGTRLTVT.

Comment on this clonotype: This could be a read error, since a much larger clone is one nucleotide away. The V gene is TRBV20-1, the J gene TRBJ2-1, with D possibly TRBD2 on 7 matching bases. CDR1 and CDR2 (germline): DFQATT, SNEGSKA (reference sequence). The CDR3 has 12 residues. The CDR3 nucleotides are TGCAGTGCGGGGAGGGGGTACAATGAGCACTTCTTC. Its translation: CSAGRGYNEHFF.

This clonotype was counted many times. The chain joins TRBV25-1 to TRBJ2-1; D gene uncertain. The CDR3 has 13 residues. Germline V gives CDR1 MGHDK, CDR2 SYGVNS. The V end lost 3 bases, the J end lost 12 bases, and 15 bases lay between the germline ends. CDR3 residues: CASSDQESRRQFF. The DNA of the CDR3 is TGTGCCAGCAGTGACCAAGAGTCTCGTCGGCAGTTCTTC.

This clonotype was detected a few times. The chain has TRBV20-1 and TRBJ2-1; perhaps TRBD1 as D (5 bases). Trimming took 5 bases from V and 6 from J, leaving 23 bases between them. The germline CDR1 and CDR2 sequences are DFQATT and SNEGSKA (reference sequence). This CDR3 comprises 16 residues. The CDR3 DNA reads as TGCAGTGCTTTGGGTATGGGGCGTATCGGCGGCAATGAGCAGTTCTTC. It yields the protein CSALGMGRIGGNEQFF.

This clonotype showed up just a few times. The rearrangement joins TRBV20-1 to TRBJ1-6; possible D gene TRBD1, 5 bases. The length of the CDR3 is 14 residues. Germline loops: CDR1 DFQATT, CDR2 SNEGSKA (reference sequence). V was cut by 3 bases and J by 10 bases, with 16 bases left in between. Here the CDR3 DNA reads TGCAGTGCTAGTTTCCAGGGAGCAGACTCACCCCTCCACTTT. Translated: CSASFQGADSPLHF.

Many counts were recorded for this clonotype. The rearrangement uses TRBV5-1 and TRBJ2-3; the D gene is possibly TRBD1 (5 bases). Trimming removed 2 bases from V and 0 bases from J, with 13 bases in between. Germline CDR1 and CDR2: SGHRS and YFSETQ. This CDR3 has 16 residues. CDR3 DNA: TGCGCCAGCAGCTTACTCCAGGGTCCCAGCACAGATACGCAGTATTTT. Translation: CASSLLQGPSTDTQYF.

This clonotype appeared many times. The CDR3 sequence is CASSHQGENTEAFF. CDR3 coding DNA: TGCGCCAGCAGCCATCAGGGAGAGAACACTGAAGCTTTCTTT. J is TRBJ1-1 and V is TRBV5-1; tentative D call: TRBD1 (5 bases). V lost 4 bases, J lost 1 base, and 11 bases lay in between. Germline V gene lookup returns CDR1 SGHRS and CDR2 YFSETQ. This CDR3 is built from 14 residues.

This clonotype was observed many times. This chain joins TRBV7-2 and TRBJ2-2; D gene uncertain. Germline assignment: CDR1 SGHTA and CDR2 FQGNSA. CDR3 length: 14 residues. Trimming took off 4 bases at V and 1 base at J, with 7 bases between the two ends. CDR3 in amino acids: CASSSYRNTGELFF. The CDR3 region has the DNA TGTGCCAGCAGCTCCTATCGGAACACCGGGGAGCTGTTTTTT.

This clonotype was picked up many times. The CDR3: CASAKTLQETQYF. Here the CDR3 DNA reads TGTGCCAGCGCAAAGACCCTCCAAGAGACCCAGTACTTC. The chain has TRBV6-2 or TRBV6-3 and TRBJ2-5; D is uncertain. The V gene's germline CDR1 is MNHEY and CDR2 SVGEGT. Trimming removed 8 bases at V and 1 base at J, with 11 bases between. This CDR3 has 13 residues.